Listed below are T cell receptor beta chains from one sample, sequenced in a study of T cell responses to AZD1222 COVID-19 vaccine. Assay used: immunoSEQ multiplex PCR; TCRdb lists only in-frame clones, some missing. The sample consists of 85,000 to 90,000 clones, 70% to 90% of them appearing once. The source was peripheral blood, collected 28 days after the second AZD1222 dose. The origin of the receptors is an adult who received the AZD1222 COVID-19 vaccine. CDR3s include the opening cysteine and the closing phenylalanine or tryptophan. D genes are given only for firm matches. Expanded clones are given a class, and other clones once, few, many or no size at all.

d_call,j_call,clone_size,v_call,cdr3_aa,cdr3_nt
TRBD1,TRBJ1-3,.,TRBV7-2,CASSFEGTGAGNTIYF,TGTGCCAGCAGCTTCGAGGGGACAGGGGCTGGAAACACCATATATTTT
TRBD1,TRBJ1-5,.,TRBV27,CASSRSPGQGNSGNQPQHF,TGTGCCAGCAGTCGCTCACCGGGACAGGGGAATAGTGGCAATCAGCCCCAGCATTTT
.,TRBJ1-3,.,TRBV3-1/TRBV3-2,CASSQTDRNTIYF,TGTGCCAGCAGCCAAACAGACCGAAACACCATATATTTT
TRBD1,TRBJ1-4,.,TRBV2,CASSSGTGGGHEKLFF,TGTGCCAGCAGCTCCGGGACAGGGGGCGGGCATGAAAAACTGTTTTTT
.,TRBJ1-4,.,TRBV5-5,CASSLRPTESGKLFF,TGTGCCAGCAGCTTGCGGCCTACGGAGAGCGGAAAACTGTTTTTT
TRBD1,TRBJ1-5,once,TRBV18,CASSPGTGEGGQPQHF,TGTGCCAGCTCACCAGGGACAGGGGAAGGAGGTCAGCCCCAGCATTTT
.,TRBJ1-1,.,TRBV6-1,CASTGWGQDLEAFF,TGTGCCAGCACCGGGTGGGGGCAAGACCTGGAAGCTTTCTTT
TRBD1,TRBJ2-7,.,TRBV9,CASSVTGNSYEQYF,TGTGCCAGCAGCGTGACAGGGAACTCCTACGAGCAGTACTTC
TRBD2,TRBJ2-3,.,TRBV6-5,CASREGLAHTDTQYF,TGTGCCAGCAGAGAGGGACTAGCGCATACAGATACGCAGTATTTT
.,TRBJ1-2,.,TRBV5-1,CASSPSGGGRFYGYTF,TGCGCCAGCAGCCCAAGCGGAGGAGGGCGTTTCTATGGCTACACCTTC
.,TRBJ1-1,.,TRBV25-1,CASSSRGGTEAFF,TGTGCCAGCAGTTCAAGGGGGGGCACTGAAGCTTTCTTT
.,TRBJ2-7,.,TRBV19,CASSTGAYSYEQYF,TGTGCCAGTAGTACCGGGGCCTACTCCTACGAGCAGTACTTC
TRBD1,TRBJ1-1,.,TRBV2,CASSEGGQGEAFF,TGTGCCAGCAGTGAAGGGGGACAGGGAGAAGCTTTCTTT
.,TRBJ1-1,.,TRBV10-3,CAISESLGKPTEAFF,TGTGCCATCAGTGAGTCATTGGGGAAACCCACTGAAGCTTTCTTT
TRBD1,TRBJ1-4,.,TRBV9,CASSERRDSGEKLFF,TGTGCCAGCAGCGAGCGCCGGGACAGTGGTGAAAAACTGTTTTTT
.,TRBJ1-5,.,TRBV2,CASSGGAGGAWSQHF,TGTGCCAGCAGTGGCGGCGCGGGGGGCGCTTGGTCCCAGCATTTT